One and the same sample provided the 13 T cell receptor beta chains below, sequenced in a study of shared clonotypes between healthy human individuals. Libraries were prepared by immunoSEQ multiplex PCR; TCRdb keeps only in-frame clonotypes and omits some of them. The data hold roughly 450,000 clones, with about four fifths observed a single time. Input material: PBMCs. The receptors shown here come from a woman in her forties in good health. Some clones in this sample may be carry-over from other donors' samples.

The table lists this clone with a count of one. CDR3 nucleotides: TGTGCCAGCATCAAGAGCGGAAGTTTTGACTACACCTTC. Protein sequence: CASIKSGSFDYTF. The rearrangement joins TRBV6-1 to TRBJ1-2; D uncertain. The germline CDR1 and CDR2 sequences are MNHNS and SASEGT. The CDR3 extends over 13 amino acids. Trimming stripped 7 bases from V and 10 bases from J, with 19 bases between.

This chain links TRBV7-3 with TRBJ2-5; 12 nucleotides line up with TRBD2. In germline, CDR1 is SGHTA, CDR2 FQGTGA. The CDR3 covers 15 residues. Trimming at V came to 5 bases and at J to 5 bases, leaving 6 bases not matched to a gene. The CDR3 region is CASSPGLAGGETQYF. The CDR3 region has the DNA TGTGCCAGCAGCCCGGGACTAGCGGGCGGGGAGACCCAGTACTTC. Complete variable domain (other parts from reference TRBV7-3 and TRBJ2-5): GAGVSQTPSNKVTEKGKYVELRCDPISGHTALYWYRQSLGQGPEFLIYFQGTGAADDSGLPNDRFFAVRPEGSVSTLKIQRTERGDSAVYLCASSPGLAGGETQYFGPGTRLLVL.

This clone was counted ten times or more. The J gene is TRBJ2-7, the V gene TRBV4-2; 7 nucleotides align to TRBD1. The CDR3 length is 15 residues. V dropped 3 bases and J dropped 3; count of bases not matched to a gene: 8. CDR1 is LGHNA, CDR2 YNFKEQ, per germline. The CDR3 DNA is TGTGCCAGCAGCCAGTTAGGAGACAGGGTCTACGAGCAGTACTTC. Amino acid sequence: CASSQLGDRVYEQYF.

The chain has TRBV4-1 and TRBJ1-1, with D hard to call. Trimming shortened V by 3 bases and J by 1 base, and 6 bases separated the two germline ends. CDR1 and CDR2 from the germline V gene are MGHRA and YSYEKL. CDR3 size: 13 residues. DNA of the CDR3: TGCGCCAGCAGCCAGCAGGAGAACACTGAAGCTTTCTTT. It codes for CASSQQENTEAFF.

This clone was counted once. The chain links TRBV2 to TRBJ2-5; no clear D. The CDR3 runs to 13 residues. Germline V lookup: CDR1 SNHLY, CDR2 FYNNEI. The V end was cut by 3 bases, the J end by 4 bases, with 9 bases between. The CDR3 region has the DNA TGTGCCAGCAGTGAGCTAAGTCGAGAGACCCAGTACTTC. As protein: CASSELSRETQYF.

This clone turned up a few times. The CDR3 loop reads CASSPSGRARSYGYTF. The CDR3 bases are TGTGCCAGCAGCCCAAGCGGCAGGGCGAGGAGCTATGGCTACACCTTC. V gene TRBV5-6 combines with J gene TRBJ1-2; possibly TRBD1 for D (5 bases). The germline gives CDR1 SGHDT, CDR2 YYEEEE. This CDR3 contains 16 residues. V was shortened by 4 bases and J by 4 bases, with 20 bases between the two germline ends.

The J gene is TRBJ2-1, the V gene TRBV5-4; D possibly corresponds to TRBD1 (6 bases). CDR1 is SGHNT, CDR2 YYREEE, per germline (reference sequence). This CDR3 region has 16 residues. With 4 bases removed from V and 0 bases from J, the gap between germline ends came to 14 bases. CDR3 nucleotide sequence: TGTGCCAGCAGCGTTGGAGGACAGAGCTCCTACAATGAGCAGTTCTTC. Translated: CASSVGGQSSYNEQFF.

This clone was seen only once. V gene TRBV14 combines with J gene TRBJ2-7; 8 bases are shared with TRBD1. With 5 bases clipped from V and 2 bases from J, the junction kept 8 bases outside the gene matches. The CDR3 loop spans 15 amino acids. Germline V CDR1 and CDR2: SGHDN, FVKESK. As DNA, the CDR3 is TGTGCCAGCAGCGTGAGGCAGGGGGCTGCCTACGAGCAGTACTTC. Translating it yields CASSVRQGAAYEQYF.

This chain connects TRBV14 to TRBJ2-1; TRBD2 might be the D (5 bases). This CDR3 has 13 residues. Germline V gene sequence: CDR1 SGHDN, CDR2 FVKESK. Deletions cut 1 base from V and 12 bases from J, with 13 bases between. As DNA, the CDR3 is TGTGCCAGCAGCCAAGTCCCTGAGGGTGGGCAGTTCTTC. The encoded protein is CASSQVPEGGQFF.

The CDR3 nucleotides read TGTGCCAGCAGGCTACAGGGCTCCTACGAGCAGTACTTC. Translating gives CASRLQGSYEQYF. The genes are TRBV27 and TRBJ2-7, with D possibly being TRBD1 (6 bases). Trimming stripped 6 bases from V and 0 bases from J, with 9 bases between. The CDR3 runs 13 residues. CDR1 and CDR2 from the germline V gene are MNHEY and SMNVEV (reference sequence).

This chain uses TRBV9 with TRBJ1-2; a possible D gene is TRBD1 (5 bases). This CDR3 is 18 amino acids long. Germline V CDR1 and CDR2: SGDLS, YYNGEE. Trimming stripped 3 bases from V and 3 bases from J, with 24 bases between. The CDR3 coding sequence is TGTGCCAGCAGCGCAATCCCGTCCGCAGGGTCGGGATACTATGGCTACACCTTC. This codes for CASSAIPSAGSGYYGYTF.

In DNA, the CDR3 is TGTGCCAGCAGCGGACCATTCACCGGGGAGCTGTTTTTT. It codes for CASSGPFTGELFF. V usage is TRBV9 and J usage is TRBJ2-2; no definite D call. Germline values: CDR1 SGDLS, CDR2 YYNGEE. V lost 3 bases and J lost 4, with 7 bases in between. The CDR3 has 13 amino acids.

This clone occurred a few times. The chain's CDR3 is CASSITSGAGHEQFF. The CDR3 nucleotides read TGTGCCAGTAGTATTACTAGCGGAGCCGGTCATGAGCAGTTCTTC. This sequence joins TRBV19 and TRBJ2-1; 8 bases match TRBD2. Trimming removed 3 bases from V and 8 bases from J; junction bases left unmatched: 9. CDR3 length equals 15 residues. Germline assignment: CDR1 LNHDA and CDR2 SQIVND (reference sequence). Full variable domain (rest looked up from reference TRBV19 and TRBJ2-1): DGGITQSPKYLFRKEGQNVTLSCEQNLNHDAMYWYRQDPGQGLRLIYYSQIVNDFQKGDIAEGYSVSREKKESFPLTVTSAQKNPTAFYLCASSITSGAGHEQFFGPGTRLTVL.